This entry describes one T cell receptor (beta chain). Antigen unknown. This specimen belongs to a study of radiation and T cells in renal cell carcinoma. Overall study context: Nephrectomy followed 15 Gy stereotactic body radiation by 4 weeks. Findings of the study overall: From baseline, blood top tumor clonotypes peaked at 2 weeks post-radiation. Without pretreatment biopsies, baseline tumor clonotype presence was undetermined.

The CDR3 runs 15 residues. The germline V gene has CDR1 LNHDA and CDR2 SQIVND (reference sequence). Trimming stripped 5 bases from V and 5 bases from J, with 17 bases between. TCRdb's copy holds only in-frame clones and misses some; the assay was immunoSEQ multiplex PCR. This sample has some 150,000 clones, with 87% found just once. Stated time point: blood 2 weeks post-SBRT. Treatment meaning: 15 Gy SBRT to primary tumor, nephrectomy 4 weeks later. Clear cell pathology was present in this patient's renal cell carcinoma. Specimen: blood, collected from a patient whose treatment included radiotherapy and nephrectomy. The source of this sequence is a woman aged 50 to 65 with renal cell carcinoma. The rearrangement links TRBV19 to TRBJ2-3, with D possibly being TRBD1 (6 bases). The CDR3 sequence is CASSGWGQGKDTQYF. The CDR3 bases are TGTGCCAGTAGTGGATGGGGGCAGGGGAAAGATACGCAGTATTTT.